A selection of T cell receptor beta chains follows, all from one sample in a study of identical twins. TCRdb redid the calling of the 5' RACE reads with MiXCR, one entry per CDR3 protein. Here the sample spans around 960,000 distinct CDR3 sequences, over 9% being singletons. These data also featured in a second study, about yellow fever vaccine responses in identical twins.

Sequenced material: PBMCs. Every receptor here comes from a woman under 30 in good health. CDR3s include the opening cysteine and the closing phenylalanine or tryptophan. A D gene is named only where the DNA matches it firmly. The size field is filled for only some rows; it gives once, few, many or a size class.

V gene	J gene	clone size	D gene	CDR3 protein	CDR3 DNA
TRBV5-1	TRBJ2-5	many	NA	CASSLKGETQYF	TGCGCCAGCAGCTTGAAGGGAGAGACCCAGTACTTC
TRBV28	TRBJ2-2	NA	TRBD1	CASSPDRGAGELFF	TGTGCCAGCAGTCCTGACAGGGGTGCCGGGGAGCTGTTTTTT
TRBV10-3	TRBJ2-4	many	NA	CAISEGGAKNIQYF	TGTGCCATCAGTGAAGGGGGAGCCAAAAACATTCAGTACTTC
TRBV5-1	TRBJ2-3	few	NA	CASSLDTPSTDTQYF	TGCGCCAGCAGCTTGGATACACCAAGCACAGATACGCAGTATTTT
TRBV9	TRBJ2-3	many	NA	CASSEYGLSTDTQYF	TGTGCCAGCAGCGAATACGGGTTAAGCACAGATACGCAGTATTTT
TRBV6-1	TRBJ2-7	few	TRBD2	CASRELTGLAGTYEQYF	TGTGCCAGCAGAGAACTGACGGGACTAGCGGGTACCTACGAGCAGTACTTC
TRBV9	TRBJ2-3	NA	NA	CASSVARSTDTQYF	TGTGCCAGCAGCGTAGCTCGTAGCACAGATACGCAGTATTTT
TRBV29-1	TRBJ1-1	few	TRBD1	CSGGQLNTEAFF	TGCAGCGGGGGACAGCTGAACACTGAAGCTTTCTTT
TRBV21-1	TRBJ2-3	NA	NA	CASSRLAGAATDTQYF	TGTGCCAGCAGCAGACTAGCGGGGGCGGCTACAGATACGCAGTATTTT
TRBV28	TRBJ1-2	few	TRBD1	CRTKSGQGAPGYTF	TGTCGTACCAAATCGGGGCAGGGGGCGCCTGGCTACACCTTC
TRBV7-3	TRBJ2-1	few	TRBD2	CASSLQAGLYNEQFF	TGTGCCAGCAGCTTACAAGCGGGACTCTACAATGAGCAGTTCTTC
TRBV7-9	TRBJ2-5	few	NA	CASSPRNRETQYF	TGTGCCAGCAGCCCGAGAAACAGGGAGACCCAGTACTTC
TRBV14	TRBJ2-1	NA	TRBD1	CASSQISQGVVEQFF	TGTGCCAGCAGCCAAATAAGTCAGGGGGTGGTTGAGCAGTTCTTC
TRBV12-3/TRBV12-4	TRBJ1-5	few	TRBD1	CASSKGAGSNQPQHF	TGTGCCAGCAGCAAGGGGGCGGGTAGCAATCAGCCCCAGCATTTT
TRBV18	TRBJ2-7	NA	NA	CASSPIDSASEQYF	TGTGCCAGCTCACCAATTGACTCTGCCTCCGAGCAGTACTTC
TRBV2	TRBJ2-7	NA	NA	CASSEREYEQYF	TGTGCCAGCAGTGAAAGGGAGTACGAGCAGTACTTC
TRBV5-1	TRBJ2-7	NA	TRBD2	CASSRTSGSAYEQYF	TGCGCCAGCAGCCGGACTAGCGGGAGTGCCTACGAGCAGTACTTC
TRBV6-5	TRBJ2-2	few	TRBD1	CASSYSGTESLRTGELFF	TGTGCCAGCAGTTACTCGGGGACAGAATCCCTGCGGACCGGGGAGCTGTTTTTT
TRBV6-2/TRBV6-3	TRBJ2-2	few	TRBD2	CASSLASGGARTGELFF	TGTGCCAGCAGCCTTGCGTCGGGGGGGGCGCGTACCGGGGAGCTGTTTTTT
TRBV20-1	TRBJ2-1	NA	TRBD1	CSAKRQGRNEQFF	TGCAGTGCTAAACGACAGGGCCGGAATGAGCAGTTCTTC
TRBV25-1	TRBJ2-1	many	NA	CASSRDGDSLSYNEQFF	TGTGCCAGCAGCAGGGATGGGGACTCCCTCTCCTACAATGAGCAGTTCTTC
TRBV7-3	TRBJ2-3	NA	NA	CASSLTGAGTGTQYF	TGTGCCAGCAGCTTAACGGGGGCCGGCACAGGTACGCAGTATTTT